This TCR beta chain was retrieved from a study of CD8 T cells in Susac syndrome. From blood CD8+ and CD4+ T cells, TCR beta sequences were generated. Random-hexamer reverse transcription was applied to roughly 0.5 to 1 ug RNA. It was immunoSEQ multiplex PCR that amplified TCR beta CDR3 across 54 Vbeta and 13 Jbeta. TCRdb recomputed calls from the immunoSEQ multiplex PCR reads with MiXCR, one row per CDR3 protein. The sample consists of over 350,000 distinct CDR3 sequences, more than 70% of them appearing once. This clonotype has a handful of counts. The CDR3 has 14 amino acids. CDR1 is MNHEY and CDR2 is SMNVEV in the germline V gene (reference sequence). With 8 bases removed from V and 0 bases from J, the gap between germline ends came to 11 bases.

The receptor's source is a human donor with multiple sclerosis. The material sequenced was CD8+ T cells from PBMCs. The chain carries TRBV27 and TRBJ1-5; a weak D match, TRBD1 (5 bases). The CDR3 is CASRPGLSNQPQHF. DNA of the CDR3: TGTGCCAGCCGGCCGGGGCTTAGCAATCAGCCCCAGCATTTT.